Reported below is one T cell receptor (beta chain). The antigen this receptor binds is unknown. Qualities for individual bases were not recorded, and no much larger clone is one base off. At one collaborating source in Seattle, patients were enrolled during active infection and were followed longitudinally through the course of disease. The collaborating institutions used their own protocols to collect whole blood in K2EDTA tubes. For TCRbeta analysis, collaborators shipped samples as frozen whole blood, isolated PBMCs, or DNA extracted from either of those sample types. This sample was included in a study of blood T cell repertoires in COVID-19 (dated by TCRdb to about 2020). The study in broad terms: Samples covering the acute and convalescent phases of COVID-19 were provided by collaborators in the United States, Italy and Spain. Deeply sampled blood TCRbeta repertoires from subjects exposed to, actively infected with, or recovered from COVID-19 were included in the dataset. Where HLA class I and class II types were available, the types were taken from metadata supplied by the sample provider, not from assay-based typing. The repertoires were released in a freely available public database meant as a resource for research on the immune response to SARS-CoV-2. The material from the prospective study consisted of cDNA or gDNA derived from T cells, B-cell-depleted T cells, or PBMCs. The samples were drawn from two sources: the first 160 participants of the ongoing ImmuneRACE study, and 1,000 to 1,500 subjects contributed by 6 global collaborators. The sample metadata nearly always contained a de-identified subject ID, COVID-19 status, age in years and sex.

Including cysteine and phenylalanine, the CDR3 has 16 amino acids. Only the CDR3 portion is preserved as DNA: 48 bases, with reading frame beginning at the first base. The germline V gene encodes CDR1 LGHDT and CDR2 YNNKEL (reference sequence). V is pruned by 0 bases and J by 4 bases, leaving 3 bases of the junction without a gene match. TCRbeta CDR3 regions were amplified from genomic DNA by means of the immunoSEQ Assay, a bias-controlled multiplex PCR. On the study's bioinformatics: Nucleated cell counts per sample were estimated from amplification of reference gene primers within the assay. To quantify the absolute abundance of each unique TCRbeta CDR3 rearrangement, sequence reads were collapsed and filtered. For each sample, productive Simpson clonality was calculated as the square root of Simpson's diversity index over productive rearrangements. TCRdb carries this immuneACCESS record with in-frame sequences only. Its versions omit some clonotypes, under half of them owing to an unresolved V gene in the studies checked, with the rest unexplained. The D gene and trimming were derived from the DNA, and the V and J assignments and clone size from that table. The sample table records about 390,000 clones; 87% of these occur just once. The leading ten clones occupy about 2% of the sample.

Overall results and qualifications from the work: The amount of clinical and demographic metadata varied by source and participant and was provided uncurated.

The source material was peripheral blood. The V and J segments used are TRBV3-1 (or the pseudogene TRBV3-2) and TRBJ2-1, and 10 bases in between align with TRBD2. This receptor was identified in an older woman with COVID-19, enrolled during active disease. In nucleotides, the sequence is TGTGCCAGCAGCCAAGAAAGCGGGGGGGCGTACAATGAGCAGTTCTTC. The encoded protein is CASSQESGGAYNEQFF.